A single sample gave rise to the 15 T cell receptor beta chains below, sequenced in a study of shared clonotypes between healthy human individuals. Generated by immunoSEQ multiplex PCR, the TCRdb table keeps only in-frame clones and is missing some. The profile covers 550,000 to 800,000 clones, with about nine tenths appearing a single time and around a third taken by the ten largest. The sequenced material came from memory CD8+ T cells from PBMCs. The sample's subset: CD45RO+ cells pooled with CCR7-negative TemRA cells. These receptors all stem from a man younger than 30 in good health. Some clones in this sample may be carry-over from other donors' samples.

CDR3 in amino acids: CASRAGGAYEQYF. CDR3 nucleotides: TGTGCCAGCAGGGCAGGGGGAGCCTACGAGCAGTACTTC. The rearrangement links TRBV28 to TRBJ2-7, with 7 bases aligning to TRBD1. With V trimmed by 6 bases and J by 2 bases, 4 bases remained unmatched. The CDR3 has 13 amino acids. Looked up from germline, CDR1 is MDHEN and CDR2 is SYDVKM.

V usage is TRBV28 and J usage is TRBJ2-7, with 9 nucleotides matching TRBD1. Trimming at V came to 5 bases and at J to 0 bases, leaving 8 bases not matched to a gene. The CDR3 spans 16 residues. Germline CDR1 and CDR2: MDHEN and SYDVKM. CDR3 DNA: TGTGCCAGCAGTCTTTTTCGGACAGGGGTCTCCTACGAGCAGTACTTC. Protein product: CASSLFRTGVSYEQYF.

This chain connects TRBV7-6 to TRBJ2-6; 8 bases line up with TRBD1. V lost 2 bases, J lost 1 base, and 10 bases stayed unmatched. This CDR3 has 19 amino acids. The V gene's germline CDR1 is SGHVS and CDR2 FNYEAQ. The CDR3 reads CASSLRRQGSYSGANVLTF. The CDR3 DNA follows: TGTGCCAGCAGCTTAAGGCGACAGGGGTCCTATTCTGGGGCCAACGTCCTGACTTTC.

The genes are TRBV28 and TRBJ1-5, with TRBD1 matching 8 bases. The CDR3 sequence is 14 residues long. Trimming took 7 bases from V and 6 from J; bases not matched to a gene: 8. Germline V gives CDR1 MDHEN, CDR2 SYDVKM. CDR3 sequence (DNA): TGTGCCAGCAAATGGACAGGGCGGACTCAGCCCCAGCATTTT. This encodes CASKWTGRTQPQHF.

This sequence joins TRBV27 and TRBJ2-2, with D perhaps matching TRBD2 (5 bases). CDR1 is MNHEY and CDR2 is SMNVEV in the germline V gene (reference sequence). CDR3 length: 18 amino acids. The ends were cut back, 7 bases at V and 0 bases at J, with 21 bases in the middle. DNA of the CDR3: TGTGCCAGCACCACGGGTAGCGCCCGGACCGCGAACACCGGGGAGCTGTTTTTT. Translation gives CASTTGSARTANTGELFF.

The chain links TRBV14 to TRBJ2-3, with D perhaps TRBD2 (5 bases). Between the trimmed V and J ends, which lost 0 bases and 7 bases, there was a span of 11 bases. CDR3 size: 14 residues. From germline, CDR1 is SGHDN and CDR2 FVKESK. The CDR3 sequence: CASSQDLAFYTQYF. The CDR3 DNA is TGTGCCAGCAGCCAAGATTTAGCGTTCTATACGCAGTATTTT.

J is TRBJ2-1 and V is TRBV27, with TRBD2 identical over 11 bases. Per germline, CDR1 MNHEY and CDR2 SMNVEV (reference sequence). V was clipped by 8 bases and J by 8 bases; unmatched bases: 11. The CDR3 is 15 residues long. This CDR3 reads CASGLLAGVGDEQFF. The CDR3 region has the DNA TGTGCCAGCGGCCTACTAGCGGGAGTGGGGGATGAGCAGTTCTTC.

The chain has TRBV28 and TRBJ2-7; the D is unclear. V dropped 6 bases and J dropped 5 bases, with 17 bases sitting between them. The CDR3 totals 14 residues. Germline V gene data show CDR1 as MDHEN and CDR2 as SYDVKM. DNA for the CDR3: TGTGCCAGCAGCCCCCCGGACCGTGAGGACGAGCAGTACTTC. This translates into CASSPPDREDEQYF.

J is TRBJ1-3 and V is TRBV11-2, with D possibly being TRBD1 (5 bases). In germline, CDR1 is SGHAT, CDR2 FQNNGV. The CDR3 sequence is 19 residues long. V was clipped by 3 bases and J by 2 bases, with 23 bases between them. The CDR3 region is CASSFPRGQGEMPGNTIYF. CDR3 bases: TGTGCCAGCAGCTTCCCCCGAGGGCAGGGAGAGATGCCTGGAAACACCATATATTTT.

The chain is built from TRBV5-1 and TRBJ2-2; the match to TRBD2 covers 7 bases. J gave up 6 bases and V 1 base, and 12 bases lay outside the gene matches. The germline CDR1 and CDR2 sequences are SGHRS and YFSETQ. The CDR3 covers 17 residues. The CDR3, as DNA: TGCGCCAGCAGCTTGCGGAGCGGGGTCCGGGACTCCGGGGAGCTGTTTTTT. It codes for CASSLRSGVRDSGELFF.

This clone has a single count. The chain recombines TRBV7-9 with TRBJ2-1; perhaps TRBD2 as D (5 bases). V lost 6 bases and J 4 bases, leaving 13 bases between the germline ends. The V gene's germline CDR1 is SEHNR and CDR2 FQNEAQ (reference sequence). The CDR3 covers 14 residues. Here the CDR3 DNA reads TGTGCCAGCAGACCGGAACCGGGATACAATGAGCAGTTCTTC. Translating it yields CASRPEPGYNEQFF.

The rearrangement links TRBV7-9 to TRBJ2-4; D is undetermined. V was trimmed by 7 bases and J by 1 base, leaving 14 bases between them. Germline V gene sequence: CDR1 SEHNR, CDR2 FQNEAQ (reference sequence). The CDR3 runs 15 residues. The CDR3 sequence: CASTLLKDAKNIQYF. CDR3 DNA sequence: TGTGCCAGCACCCTACTGAAGGACGCCAAAAACATTCAGTACTTC.

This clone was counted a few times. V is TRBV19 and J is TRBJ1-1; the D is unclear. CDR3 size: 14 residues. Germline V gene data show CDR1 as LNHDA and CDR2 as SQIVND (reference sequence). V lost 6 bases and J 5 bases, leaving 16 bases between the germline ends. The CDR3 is CASRDPDLWTEAFF. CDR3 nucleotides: TGTGCCAGTAGGGACCCGGACTTGTGGACTGAAGCTTTCTTT.

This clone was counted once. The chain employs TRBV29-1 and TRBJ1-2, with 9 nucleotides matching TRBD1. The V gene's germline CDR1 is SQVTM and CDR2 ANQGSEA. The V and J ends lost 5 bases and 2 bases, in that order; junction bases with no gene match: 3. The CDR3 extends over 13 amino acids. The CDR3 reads CSVTGGTNYGYTF. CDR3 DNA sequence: TGCAGCGTTACAGGGGGCACAAACTATGGCTACACCTTC.

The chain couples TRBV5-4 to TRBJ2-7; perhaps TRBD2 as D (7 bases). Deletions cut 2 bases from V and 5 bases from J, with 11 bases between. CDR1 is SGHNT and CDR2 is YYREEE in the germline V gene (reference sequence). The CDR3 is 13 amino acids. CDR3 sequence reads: CASSFRGADEQYF. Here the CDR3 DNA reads TGTGCCAGCAGCTTTCGGGGGGCTGACGAGCAGTACTTC.